The next 32 T cell receptor beta chains were all read from a single sample in a study of response to subunit inactivated influenza vaccine. TCRdb fed the RT-PCR reads into MiXCR, producing one record per CDR3 protein. The sample records about 540,000 distinct CDR3 sequences, roughly 23% being singletons. The same data also contributed to another study, on T cells expressing NK-cell markers. From that report: 5'RACE template switching built TCR beta cDNA with unique molecular identifiers.

Sequencing used CD4+ T cells sorted from PBMCs, obtained approximately 13 days after vaccination. Receptor source: a man aged 50 or older who received an inactivated influenza vaccine.

The chain employs TRBV6-2 or TRBV6-3 and TRBJ2-5; D remains ambiguous. Germline V gene data show CDR1 as MNHEY and CDR2 as SVGEGT. V was pared by 4 bases and J by 7 bases, with 7 bases between. CDR3 length: 11 residues. In DNA, the CDR3 is TGTGCCAGCAGTTCCGAGGTGACCCAGTACTTC. It translates to CASSSEVTQYF.

This clonotype was seen more than once but under ten times. The chain has TRBV11-2 and TRBJ2-2; D could derive from TRBD1 or TRBD2 (5 bases each). In germline, CDR1 is SGHAT, CDR2 FQNNGV. Between the trimmed V and J ends, which lost 6 bases and 5 bases, there was a span of 16 bases. The CDR3 loop spans 15 amino acids. The CDR3 coding sequence is TGTGCCAGCAGGCAACCGGGACGTACGACCGGGGAGCTGTTTTTT. This sequence encodes CASRQPGRTTGELFF. The full variable domain, rest sourced from reference TRBV11-2 and TRBJ2-2, is EAGVAQSPRYKIIEKRQSVAFWCNPISGHATLYWYQQILGQGPKLLIQFQNNGVVDDSQLPKDRFSAERLKGVDSTLKIQPAKLEDSAVYLCASRQPGRTTGELFFGEGSRLTVL.

This clonotype was picked up many times. The rearrangement links TRBV4-3 to TRBJ1-4; D remains ambiguous. The CDR3 totals 15 residues. V lost 4 bases and J 0 bases, leaving 9 bases between the germline ends. Per germline, CDR1 LGHNA and CDR2 YSLEER. The CDR3 is CASSPKSATNEKLFF. As DNA, the CDR3 is TGCGCCAGCAGCCCCAAGAGTGCAACTAATGAAAAACTGTTTTTT.

CDR3 loop: CASSDRGGGYTF. In nucleotides, the CDR3 is TGTGCCAGCAGCGACAGGGGTGGAGGCTACACCTTC. The rearrangement joins TRBV6-2 or TRBV6-3 to TRBJ1-2; 8 nucleotides match TRBD1. CDR1 and CDR2 from the germline V gene are MNHEY and SVGEGT. CDR3 length: 12 amino acids. The V gene end was trimmed by 6 bases and the J gene end by 8 bases; junction bases not matched to a gene: 5.

This clonotype came up a few times. The rearrangement uses TRBV20-1 and TRBJ2-5; D may correspond to TRBD1 or TRBD2 (6 bases each). The CDR3 spans 14 residues. Per germline, CDR1 DFQATT and CDR2 SNEGSKA (reference sequence). Trimming pared 0 bases from V and 5 bases from J, leaving 13 bases between. Written as DNA, the CDR3 is TGCAGTGCTAGAGATGCCGGAGGGGGGGAGACCCAGTACTTC. Residues: CSARDAGGGETQYF.

This clonotype has more than one count but fewer than ten. This chain links TRBV20-1 with TRBJ1-1, with a tentative D call TRBD1 (5 bases). The ends were cut back, 5 bases at V and 4 bases at J, with 14 bases in the middle. CDR1 DFQATT and CDR2 SNEGSKA come from the germline V gene (reference sequence). The CDR3 runs to 13 residues. DNA of the CDR3: TGCAGTGCTCCCGGGACGGTGAGCACTGAAGCTTTCTTT. The encoded protein is CSAPGTVSTEAFF.

This clonotype was detected only a few times. V gene TRBV29-1 combines with J gene TRBJ2-7, with 8 bases lining up with TRBD2. This CDR3 is 12 amino acids long. Germline V gene data show CDR1 as SQVTM and CDR2 as ANQGSEA. The V segment lost 5 bases and the J segment 3 bases; nucleotides outside the gene matches: 3. CDR3 nucleotides: TGCAGCGTTCGGGAGGGGATCTACGAGCAGTACTTC. It translates to CSVREGIYEQYF.

This chain uses TRBV20-1 with TRBJ2-3, with D possibly matching TRBD1 (6 bases). The CDR3 is 12 residues long. Germline loops: CDR1 DFQATT, CDR2 SNEGSKA (reference sequence). V was clipped by 6 bases and J by 6 bases, with 13 bases between them. Here the CDR3 reads CSAAQGKDTQYF. The CDR3 DNA follows: TGCAGTGCGGCCCAGGGGAAGGATACGCAGTATTTT.

The CDR3 reads CASTRFGGSYNEQFF. The DNA for the CDR3 is TGTGCCAGCACCCGTTTTGGGGGGTCCTACAATGAGCAGTTCTTC. The chain employs TRBV27 and TRBJ2-1, with a tentative D call TRBD2 (6 bases). Deletions cut 7 bases from V and 1 base from J, with 14 bases between. CDR1 and CDR2 (germline): MNHEY, SMNVEV (reference sequence). This CDR3 has 15 residues.

The rearrangement uses TRBV5-1 and TRBJ1-3; D may be TRBD1 (5 bases). Germline V gene data show CDR1 as SGHRS and CDR2 as YFSETQ. V was cut by 5 bases and J by 1 base, with 13 bases left in between. This CDR3 is built from 15 residues. CDR3 nucleotides: TGCGCCAGCAGGGTCGGGGCAGTTTCTGGAAACACCATATATTTT. Translation gives CASRVGAVSGNTIYF. The full variable domain, completed using reference TRBV5-1 and TRBJ1-3, is KAGVTQTPRYLIKTRGQQVTLSCSPISGHRSVSWYQQTPGQGLQFLFEYFSETQRNKGNFPGRFSGRQFSNSRSEMNVSTLELGDSALYLCASRVGAVSGNTIYFGEGSWLTVV.

This clonotype was observed a handful of times. The chain recombines TRBV12-3 or TRBV12-4 with TRBJ1-6; 9 nucleotides match TRBD1. This CDR3 spans 14 amino acids. The V segment lost 3 bases and the J segment 9 bases; nucleotides outside the gene matches: 3. The CDR3 DNA follows: TGTGCCAGCAGTTTCGGACAGGGGAGTTCACCCCTCCACTTT. Its translation is CASSFGQGSSPLHF.

The gene calls are TRBV30 and TRBJ2-2; TRBD1 matches at 9 bases. The V segment lost 2 bases and the J segment 6 bases; nucleotides outside the gene matches: 10. CDR1 GTSNPN and CDR2 SVGIG come from the germline V gene (reference sequence). This CDR3 is 16 amino acids long. The CDR3 spells CAWSPSGTGLSGELFF. As DNA, the CDR3 is TGTGCCTGGAGTCCCTCCGGGACAGGGTTATCCGGGGAGCTGTTTTTT.

This clonotype was counted between two and nine times. V is TRBV2 and J is TRBJ1-5, with TRBD1 matching 8 bases. The trim removed 9 bases at V and 2 bases at J, leaving 9 bases unmatched. Germline values: CDR1 SNHLY, CDR2 FYNNEI. The CDR3 covers 15 residues. CDR3 protein: CASEPDREGNQPQHF. CDR3 DNA: TGTGCCAGTGAACCGGACAGGGAGGGCAATCAGCCCCAGCATTTT. The whole variable domain, remainder taken from reference TRBV2 and TRBJ1-5, is EPEVTQTPSHQVTQMGQEVILRCVPISNHLYFYWYRQILGQKVEFLVSFYNNEISEKSEIFDDQFSVERPDGSNFTLKIRSTKLEDSAMYFCASEPDREGNQPQHFGDGTRLSIL.

The chain links TRBV20-1 to TRBJ2-5, with unresolved D. With 8 bases removed from V and 0 bases from J, the gap between germline ends came to 16 bases. Germline CDR1 and CDR2: DFQATT and SNEGSKA (reference sequence). This CDR3 spans 14 amino acids. The CDR3, as DNA: TGCAGTACCCCTACGTCCTGGTACCAAGAGACCCAGTACTTC. Amino acids: CSTPTSWYQETQYF.

This clonotype was seen only a few times. Mismatch with germline at one junction end may stem from a read error. The genes are TRBV7-7 and TRBJ2-3; TRBD2 might be the D (5 bases). From germline, CDR1 is SSHAT and CDR2 FNYEAQ (reference sequence). CDR3 length: 14 residues. This CDR3 reads CASSVGLFTDTQYF. DNA of the CDR3: TGTGCTAGCAGCGTTGGACTCTTCACAGATACGCAGTATTTT.

The J gene is TRBJ1-6, the V gene TRBV7-2; D not certain. The CDR3 totals 16 residues. In germline, CDR1 is SGHTA, CDR2 FQGNSA. V lost 3 bases and J 0 bases, leaving 9 bases between the germline ends. The CDR3: CASSLILSSYNSPLHF. DNA for the CDR3: TGTGCCAGCAGCTTGATACTGAGCTCCTATAATTCACCCCTCCACTTT.

This clonotype showed up just a few times. This chain uses TRBV5-1 with TRBJ1-2; D may be TRBD1 (6 bases). The CDR3 consists of 14 residues. With 5 bases removed from V and 3 bases from J, the gap between germline ends came to 14 bases. CDR1 and CDR2 (germline): SGHRS, YFSETQ. This CDR3 is CASRGGAVDYGYTF. CDR3 nucleotide sequence: TGCGCCAGCAGGGGGGGGGCTGTCGACTATGGCTACACCTTC.

This clonotype turned up a few times. The chain combines TRBV24-1 with TRBJ2-1; 11 bases align to TRBD1. CDR3 length equals 17 residues. V gave up 5 bases and J gave up 6 bases; unmatched junction bases: 11. In germline, CDR1 is KGHDR, CDR2 SFDVKD. CDR3 in amino acids: CATSGRRPGTGGNEQFF. The CDR3 coding sequence is TGTGCCACCAGTGGGAGAAGACCCGGGACAGGGGGCAATGAGCAGTTCTTC.

In this sample, this clonotype turned up many times. The chain has TRBV20-1 and TRBJ2-7; TRBD2 matches 8 bases. Germline V gene sequence: CDR1 DFQATT, CDR2 SNEGSKA (reference sequence). The ends lost 3 bases at V and 0 bases at J; junction bases unmatched: 7. The CDR3 has 15 residues. This CDR3 is CSASSSGGSSYEQYF. DNA for the CDR3: TGCAGTGCTAGTAGCAGCGGGGGTAGCTCCTACGAGCAGTACTTC.

The chain combines TRBV7-2 with TRBJ1-1, with D unclear. Germline V CDR1 and CDR2: SGHTA, FQGNSA. This CDR3 has 11 amino acids. V gave up 5 bases and J gave up 7 bases, with 8 bases separating them. The CDR3 coding sequence is TGTGCCAGCAGCCCCCGAGATGAAGCTTTCTTT. It translates to CASSPRDEAFF.

The CDR3 sequence: CASRSTYRQGAYNEQFF. The CDR3 nucleotides read TGTGCCAGCAGATCCACTTATCGACAGGGGGCCTACAATGAGCAGTTCTTC. V is TRBV6-1 and J is TRBJ2-1; TRBD1 aligns across 9 bases. The germline CDR1 and CDR2 sequences are MNHNS and SASEGT. The junction had 11 bases not matched to a gene; V was cut back by 6 bases and J by 2 bases. The CDR3 covers 17 residues.

The CDR3 DNA sequence: TGTGCCAGGGACAGTGCGGGGGACACTGAAGCTTTCTTT. This sequence encodes CARDSAGDTEAFF. The chain couples TRBV7-9 to TRBJ1-1, with D perhaps matching TRBD1 (6 bases). CDR1 is SEHNR, CDR2 FQNEAQ, per germline (reference sequence). This CDR3 region has 13 residues. V was shortened by 9 bases and J by 3 bases, with 14 bases between the two germline ends.

This clonotype was observed a handful of times. The J gene is TRBJ2-5, the V gene TRBV21-1; the table's TRBD1 call for D was not verified on the DNA. TRBV21-1 is a known pseudogene. The CDR3 totals 10 residues. For the CDR3, the DNA is TGTGCCAGCATCCCGGGGCCCCAGTACTTC. Amino acids: CASIPGPQYF.

This clonotype was counted a few times. One end of the junction fails to match germline, which may point to a read error. The chain combines TRBV5-6 with TRBJ2-1; 11 positions match TRBD2. The CDR3 covers 14 residues. CDR1 is SGHDT, CDR2 YYEEEE, per germline. The CDR3, as DNA: TGTGCCAGCAGCTTGGCCCCGGGACTAGCGGTCCCCCTCTTC. This gives the protein CASSLAPGLAVPLF. The whole variable domain, remainder taken from reference TRBV5-6 and TRBJ2-1, is DAGVTQSPTHLIKTRGQQVTLRCSPKSGHDTVSWYQQALGQGPQFIFQYYEEEERQRGNFPDRFSGHQFPNYSSELNVNALLLGDSALYLCASSLAPGLAVPLFGPGTRLTVL.

This clonotype appeared a few times. The chain has TRBV28 and TRBJ1-2; 10 nucleotides align to TRBD1. CDR1 is MDHEN and CDR2 is SYDVKM in the germline V gene. Unmatched junction bases numbered 7, after V lost 5 bases and J lost 7 bases. The CDR3 runs 14 residues. This CDR3 reads CASSAGQGWSGYTF. The CDR3 DNA reads TGTGCCAGCAGTGCGGGACAGGGGTGGAGTGGCTACACCTTC.

This clonotype was counted many times. The chain is built from TRBV6-2 or TRBV6-3 and TRBJ2-7; possible D gene TRBD1, 5 bases. The germline V gene has CDR1 MNHEY and CDR2 SVGEGT. V was cut by 6 bases and J by 0 bases, with 15 bases left in between. CDR3 length: 15 amino acids. The CDR3 region has the DNA TGTGCCAGCAGCGGAACAGGAAGCTTCTCCTACGAGCAGTACTTC. Encoded protein: CASSGTGSFSYEQYF.

The chain combines TRBV6-1 with TRBJ2-7; the match to TRBD2 covers 11 bases. The CDR3 length is 15 residues. The V and J ends lost 10 bases and 3 bases, in that order; junction bases with no gene match: 11. Germline V gives CDR1 MNHNS, CDR2 SASEGT. The CDR3 here is CATAPTSGNFYEQYF. As DNA, the CDR3 is TGTGCCACCGCACCGACTAGCGGGAATTTCTACGAGCAGTACTTC.

The genes are TRBV20-1 and TRBJ2-1; 15 positions match TRBD2. The CDR3 length is 16 residues. Germline CDR1 DFQATT, CDR2 SNEGSKA (reference sequence). Trimming took 3 bases from V and 8 from J; bases not matched to a gene: 8. The CDR3 here is CSASPGTSGGSDEQFF. In nucleotides, the CDR3 is TGCAGTGCTAGCCCCGGGACTAGCGGGGGGTCGGATGAGCAGTTCTTC.

Only a few counts were recorded for this clonotype. The gene calls are TRBV5-1 and TRBJ2-1; the match to TRBD2 covers 11 bases. The CDR3 length is 15 residues. After removal of 4 bases from V and 4 bases from J, the junction contained 4 bases not matched to a gene. Germline V gene sequence: CDR1 SGHRS, CDR2 YFSETQ. The CDR3 protein is CASSVGTSGYNEQFF. The CDR3 DNA reads TGCGCCAGCAGCGTCGGGACTAGCGGTTACAATGAGCAGTTCTTC.

Concerning this clonotype: A read error may account for a junction end that differs from germline. The genes are TRBV6-4 and TRBJ2-3; D tentatively fits TRBD1 or TRBD2 (5 bases each). The CDR3 consists of 14 residues. Germline V gives CDR1 MRHNA, CDR2 SNTAGT. The CDR3 region has the DNA TGTGCCAGCAGTGACCGGGGCCACACAGATAAGCAGTATTTT. As protein: CASSDRGHTDKQYF.

Of note for this clonotype: One end of the junction is discordant with germline, which a read error may explain. The V call is TRBV20-1, the J call TRBJ2-7, with unresolved D. In germline, CDR1 is DFQATT, CDR2 SNEGSKA (reference sequence). The CDR3 is 11 residues long. The CDR3 loop is CSARDGVFGVF. The CDR3 DNA sequence: TGCAGTGCTAGAGATGGGGTTTTTGGGGTCTTC.

The gene calls are TRBV20-1 and TRBJ2-1, with a tentative D call TRBD2 (5 bases). From germline, CDR1 is DFQATT and CDR2 SNEGSKA (reference sequence). CDR3 size: 15 residues. V lost 0 bases and J 7 bases, leaving 16 bases between the germline ends. CDR3 amino acids: CSAREWAGLANEQFF. CDR3 nucleotide sequence: TGCAGTGCTAGAGAGTGGGCGGGTTTGGCGAATGAGCAGTTCTTC.